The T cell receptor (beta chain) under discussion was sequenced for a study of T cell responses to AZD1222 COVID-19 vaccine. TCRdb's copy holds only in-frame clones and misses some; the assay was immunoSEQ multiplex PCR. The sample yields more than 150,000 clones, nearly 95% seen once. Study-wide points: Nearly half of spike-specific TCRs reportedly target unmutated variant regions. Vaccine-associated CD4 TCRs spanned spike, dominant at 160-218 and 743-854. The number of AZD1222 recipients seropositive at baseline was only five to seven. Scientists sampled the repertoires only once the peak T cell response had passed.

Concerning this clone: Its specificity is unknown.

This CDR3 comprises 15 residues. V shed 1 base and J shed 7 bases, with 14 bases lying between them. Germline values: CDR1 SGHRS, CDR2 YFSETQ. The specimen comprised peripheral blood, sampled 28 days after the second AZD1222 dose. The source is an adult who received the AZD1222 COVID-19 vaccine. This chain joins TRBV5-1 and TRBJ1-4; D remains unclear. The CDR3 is CASSLQGMWSEKLFF. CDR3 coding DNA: TGCGCCAGCAGCTTGCAAGGGATGTGGAGTGAAAAACTGTTTTTT.